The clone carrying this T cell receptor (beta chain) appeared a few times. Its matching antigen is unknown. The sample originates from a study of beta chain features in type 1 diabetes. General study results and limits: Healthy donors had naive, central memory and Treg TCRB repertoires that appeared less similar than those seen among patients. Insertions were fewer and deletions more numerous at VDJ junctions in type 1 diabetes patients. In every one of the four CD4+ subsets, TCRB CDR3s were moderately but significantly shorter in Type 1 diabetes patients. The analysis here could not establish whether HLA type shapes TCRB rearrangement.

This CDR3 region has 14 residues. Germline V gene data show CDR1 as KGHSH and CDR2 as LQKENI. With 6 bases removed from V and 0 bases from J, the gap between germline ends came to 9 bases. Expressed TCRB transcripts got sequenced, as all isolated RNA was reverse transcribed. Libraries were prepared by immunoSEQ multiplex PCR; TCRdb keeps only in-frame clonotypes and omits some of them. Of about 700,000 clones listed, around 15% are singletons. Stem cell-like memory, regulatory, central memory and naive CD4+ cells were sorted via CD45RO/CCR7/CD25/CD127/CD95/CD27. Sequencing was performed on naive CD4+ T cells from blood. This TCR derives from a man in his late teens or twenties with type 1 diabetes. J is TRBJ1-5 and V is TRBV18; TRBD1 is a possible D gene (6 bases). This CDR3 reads CASSRTDSNQPQHF. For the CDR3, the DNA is TGTGCCAGCTCGCGGACAGATAGCAATCAGCCCCAGCATTTT.